Sequencing of this T cell receptor (beta chain) was carried out in a study of cytomegalovirus exposure and HLA in healthy donors. Primers included in the PCR were 60 Vbeta and 13 Jbeta primers. Sequencing was performed with immunoSEQ multiplex PCR; in TCRdb, only in-frame clones are kept and a portion is missing. The sample includes approximately 210,000 clones, more than 65% seen only once; the top ten take over 1.5%. Germline-derived CDR1 and CDR2 are PRHDT and FYEKMQ (reference sequence). V lost 1 base, J lost 6 bases, and 16 bases lay in between. CDR3 length: 16 residues. The receptor comes from a girl between 5 and 17 years old in good health and CMV-seropositive. The rearrangement links TRBV13 to TRBJ2-1; perhaps TRBD2 as D (5 bases). The sample consisted of PBMCs. CDR3 DNA sequence: TGTGCCAGCAGCTTAGAAGGTAGCCTGGACTTCAATGAGCAGTTCTTC. Amino acid sequence: CASSLEGSLDFNEQFF.